This T cell receptor (beta chain) is from a study of blood T cell repertoires in COVID-19. Sequenced by immunoSEQ multiplex PCR; TCRdb stores in-frame clones only, minus some. The sample yields 350,000 to 450,000 clones, about 88% seen once. Germline assignment: CDR1 LNHNV and CDR2 YYDKDF (reference sequence). Trimming took 0 bases from V and 1 from J, leaving 7 bases between them. The CDR3 is 16 residues long. The clonotype was recovered from a woman between 18 and 30 years old who had been exposed to COVID-19. Sequenced sample: PBMCs or T cells enriched from blood (not recorded which). The V call is TRBV15, the J call TRBJ2-6; D is undetermined. CDR3 region: CATSRDSGSGANVLTF. The CDR3 nucleotides are TGTGCCACCAGCAGAGATTCGGGTTCTGGGGCCAACGTCCTGACTTTC.